Following are 5 T cell receptor beta chains from one sample sequenced in a study of blood T cell repertoires in COVID-19. Here immunoSEQ multiplex PCR was the method, and the copy in TCRdb shows in-frame clones only, minus some. Here the sample spans more than 200,000 clones, about 90% being singletons. Sequencing input: peripheral blood. The source is a man older than 75 with acute or convalescent COVID-19.

The rearrangement links TRBV7-3 to TRBJ2-2; TRBD1 aligns across 7 bases. Trimming removed 5 bases from V and 5 bases from J; junction bases left unmatched: 5. The CDR3 runs to 14 residues. Per the germline V gene, CDR1 is SGHTA and CDR2 is FQGTGA. The CDR3 spells CASSKVTGTGELFF. The CDR3 bases are TGTGCCAGCAGCAAGGTGACAGGGACCGGGGAGCTGTTTTTT.

This rearrangement joins TRBV6-5 to TRBJ2-3; TRBD2 matches at 12 bases. CDR3 length equals 15 residues. The ends lost 6 bases at V and 3 bases at J; junction bases unmatched: 4. Germline CDR1 reads MNHEY; CDR2 reads SVGAGI. The chain's CDR3 is CASRTTSGGTDTQYF. The CDR3 DNA reads as TGTGCCAGCAGGACGACTAGCGGGGGAACAGATACGCAGTATTTT.

This clone appeared once. The chain employs TRBV7-2 and TRBJ2-2; tentative D call: TRBD1 (5 bases). The CDR3 is made up of 14 amino acids. The V gene's germline CDR1 is SGHTA and CDR2 FQGNSA. Trimming removed 5 bases from V and 2 bases from J, with 9 bases in between. The CDR3 loop is CASSTTVNTGELFF. The CDR3 DNA reads TGTGCCAGCAGCACGACAGTTAACACCGGGGAGCTGTTTTTT.

This chain uses TRBV18 with TRBJ1-1, with D perhaps matching TRBD1 (6 bases). V dropped 4 bases and J dropped 2 bases, with 14 bases sitting between them. The CDR3 length is 15 residues. Germline CDR1 and CDR2: KGHSH and LQKENI. CDR3 sequence reads: CASSLMTGDNTEAFF. Here the CDR3 DNA reads TGTGCCAGCTCACTAATGACAGGTGATAACACTGAAGCTTTCTTT. Based on the CDR3 plus reference TRBV18 and TRBJ1-1, the full variable domain is NAGVMQNPRHLVRRRGQEARLRCSPMKGHSHVYWYRQLPEEGLKFMVYLQKENIIDESGMPKERFSAEFPKEGPSILRIQQVVRGDSAAYFCASSLMTGDNTEAFFGQGTRLTVV.

The chain employs TRBV12-3 or TRBV12-4 and TRBJ2-5, with TRBD2 as a possible D gene (5 bases). The CDR3 has 12 residues. V lost 5 bases, J lost 10 bases, and 14 bases lay in between. CDR3 in DNA: TGTGCCAGCAGTGAAGCCTTGGAGGACCAGTACTTC. It codes for CASSEALEDQYF.